This entry is about one T cell receptor (beta chain). The antigen is not known. The record originates from a study of molecular identifiers for immune sequencing clone quantification. Per germline, CDR1 ENHRY and CDR2 SYGVKD. The CDR3 contains 8 residues. Trimming cost V 6 bases and J 6 bases, with 0 bases left between them. The study's findings and limits: Identical TCR molecules sharing a barcode could underestimate highly expanded clone sizes. Effector cells kept over 97% of their molecules in clones above 20 RNA copies, while naive cells kept under 1% there.

Each library that profiled naive CD8 cells came from roughly 20,000 to 1,000,000 sorted cells with 10%, 30% or 50% RNA. Bulk TCR libraries were made with methods that had been previously described and with listed TCR primers. Each CDR3 protein is one row after TCRdb ran MiXCR on the PCR reads. This table holds 460,000 or so distinct CDR3 sequences, roughly 24% found once. The origin of this receptor is a human donor in good health. Some libraries in this study had Jurkat cell RNA spiked in. Sequenced material: naive CD8+ T cells from blood, with Jurkat cell RNA spiked in. The subset: FACS-sorted CD8+CD4-CCR7+CD45RA+ naive T cells. The chain joins TRBV10-3 to TRBJ2-7; unclear D gene. The CDR3: CAISEQYF. Here the CDR3 DNA reads TGTGCCATCAGCGAGCAGTACTTC.